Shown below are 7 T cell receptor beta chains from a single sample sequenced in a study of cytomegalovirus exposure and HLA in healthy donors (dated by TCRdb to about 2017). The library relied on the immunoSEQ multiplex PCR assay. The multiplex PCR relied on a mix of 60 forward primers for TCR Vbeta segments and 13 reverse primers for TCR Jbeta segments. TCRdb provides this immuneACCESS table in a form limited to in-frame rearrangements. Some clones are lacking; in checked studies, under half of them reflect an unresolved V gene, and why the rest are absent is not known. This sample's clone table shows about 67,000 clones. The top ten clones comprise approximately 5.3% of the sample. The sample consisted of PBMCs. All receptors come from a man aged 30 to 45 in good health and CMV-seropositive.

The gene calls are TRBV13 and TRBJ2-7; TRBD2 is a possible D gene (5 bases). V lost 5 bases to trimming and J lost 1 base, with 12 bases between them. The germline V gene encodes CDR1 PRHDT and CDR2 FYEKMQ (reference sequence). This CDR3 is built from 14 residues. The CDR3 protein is CASSEVGNSYEQYF. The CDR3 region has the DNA TGTGCCAGCAGCGAAGTCGGGAATTCCTACGAGCAGTACTTC.

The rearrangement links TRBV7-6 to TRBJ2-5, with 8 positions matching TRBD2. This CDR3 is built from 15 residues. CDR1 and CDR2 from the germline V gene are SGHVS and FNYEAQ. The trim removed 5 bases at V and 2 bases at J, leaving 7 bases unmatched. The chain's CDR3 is CASSASGSGQETQYF. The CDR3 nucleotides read TGTGCCAGCAGCGCCAGCGGGAGTGGGCAAGAGACCCAGTACTTC.

This CDR3 is CASRRGTGDYEQYF. CDR3 bases: TGCGCCAGCAGGCGTGGGACAGGCGATTACGAGCAGTACTTC. V gene TRBV4-1 combines with J gene TRBJ2-7; 8 nucleotides agree with TRBD1. The germline gives CDR1 MGHRA, CDR2 YSYEKL. Unmatched junction bases numbered 8, after V lost 6 bases and J lost 4 bases. This CDR3 comprises 14 residues.

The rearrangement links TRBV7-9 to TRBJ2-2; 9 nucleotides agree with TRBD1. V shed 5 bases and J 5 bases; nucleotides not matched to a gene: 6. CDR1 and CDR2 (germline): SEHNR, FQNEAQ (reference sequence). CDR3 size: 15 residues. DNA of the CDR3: TGTGCCAGCAGCAAAGGACAGGGGAGTACCGGGGAGCTGTTTTTT. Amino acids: CASSKGQGSTGELFF.

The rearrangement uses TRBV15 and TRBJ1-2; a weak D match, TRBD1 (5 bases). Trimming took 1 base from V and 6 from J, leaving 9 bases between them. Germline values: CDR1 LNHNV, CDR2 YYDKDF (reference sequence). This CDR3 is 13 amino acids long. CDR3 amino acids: CATSRAEGDGYTF. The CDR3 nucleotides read TGTGCCACCAGCAGAGCCGAAGGGGATGGCTACACCTTC.

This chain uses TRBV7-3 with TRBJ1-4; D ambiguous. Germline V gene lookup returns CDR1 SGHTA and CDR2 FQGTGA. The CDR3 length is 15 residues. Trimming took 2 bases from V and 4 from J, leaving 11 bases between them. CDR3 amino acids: CASSLGEGINEKLFF. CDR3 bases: TGTGCCAGCAGCTTAGGTGAGGGTATTAATGAAAAACTGTTTTTT.

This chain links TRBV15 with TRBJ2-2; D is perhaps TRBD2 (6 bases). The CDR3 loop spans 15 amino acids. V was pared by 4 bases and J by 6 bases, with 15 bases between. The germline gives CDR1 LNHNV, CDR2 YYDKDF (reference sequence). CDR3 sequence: CATSNRAGNPGELFF. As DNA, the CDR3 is TGTGCCACCAGCAACCGGGCGGGAAACCCCGGGGAGCTGTTTTTT.